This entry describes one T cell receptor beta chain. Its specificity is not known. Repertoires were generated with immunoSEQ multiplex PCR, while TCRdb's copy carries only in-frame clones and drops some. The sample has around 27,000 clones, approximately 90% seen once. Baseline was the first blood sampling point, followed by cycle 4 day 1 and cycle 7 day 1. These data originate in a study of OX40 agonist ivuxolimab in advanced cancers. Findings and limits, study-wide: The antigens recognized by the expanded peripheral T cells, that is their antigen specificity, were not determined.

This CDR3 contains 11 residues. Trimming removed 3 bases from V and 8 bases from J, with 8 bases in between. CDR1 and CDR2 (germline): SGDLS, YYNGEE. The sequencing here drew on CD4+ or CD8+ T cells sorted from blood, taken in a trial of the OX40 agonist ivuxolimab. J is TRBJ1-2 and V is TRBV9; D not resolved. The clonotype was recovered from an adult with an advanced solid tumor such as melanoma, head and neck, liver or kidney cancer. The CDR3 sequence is CASSAIGGYTF. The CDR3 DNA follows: TGTGCCAGCAGCGCCATCGGAGGCTACACCTTC.